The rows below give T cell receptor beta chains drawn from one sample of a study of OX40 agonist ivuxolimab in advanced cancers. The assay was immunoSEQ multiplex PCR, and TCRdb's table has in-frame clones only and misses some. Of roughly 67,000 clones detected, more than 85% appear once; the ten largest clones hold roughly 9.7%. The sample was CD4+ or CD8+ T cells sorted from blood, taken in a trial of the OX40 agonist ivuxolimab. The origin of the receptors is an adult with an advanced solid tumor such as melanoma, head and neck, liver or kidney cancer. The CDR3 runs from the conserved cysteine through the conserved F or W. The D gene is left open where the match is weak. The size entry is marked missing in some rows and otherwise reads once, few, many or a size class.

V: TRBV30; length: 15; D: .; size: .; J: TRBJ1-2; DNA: TGTGCCTGGAGAGACACACGGACAGAACGCTATGGCTACACCTTC; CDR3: CAWRDTRTERYGYTF
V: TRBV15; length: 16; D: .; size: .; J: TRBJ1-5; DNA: TGTGCCACCAGCATGTCCGGACCCCTTAGCAATCAGCCCCAGCATTTT; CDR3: CATSMSGPLSNQPQHF
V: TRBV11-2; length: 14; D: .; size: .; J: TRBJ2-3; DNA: TGTGCCAGCAGCCCACGAGCCAGCACAGATACGCAGTATTTT; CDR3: CASSPRASTDTQYF
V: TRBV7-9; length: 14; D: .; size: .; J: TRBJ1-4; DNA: TGTGCCAGCAGCTTGTTCGCAGAGAATGAAAAACTGTTTTTT; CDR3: CASSLFAENEKLFF
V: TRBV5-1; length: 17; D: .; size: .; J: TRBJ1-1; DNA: TGCGCCAGCAGCTTGGAAGGACATCCAGAGGGGGACACTGAAGCTTTCTTT; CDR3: CASSLEGHPEGDTEAFF
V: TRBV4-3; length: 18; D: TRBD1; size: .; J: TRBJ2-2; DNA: TGCGCCAGCAGCCAAGCCAGAGTTGCAGGGGGAAACACCGGGGAGCTGTTTTTT; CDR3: CASSQARVAGGNTGELFF
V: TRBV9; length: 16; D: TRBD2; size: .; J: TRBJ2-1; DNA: TGTGCCAGCAGCGGACTAGCGGGGAGCTCCTACAATGAGCAGTTCTTC; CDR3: CASSGLAGSSYNEQFF
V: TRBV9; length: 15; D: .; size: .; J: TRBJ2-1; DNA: TGTGCCAGCAGCGTATACGGGAGCGGGTACAATGAGCAGTTCTTC; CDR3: CASSVYGSGYNEQFF
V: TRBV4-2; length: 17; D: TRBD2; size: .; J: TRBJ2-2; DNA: TGTGCCAGCAGCCAGGTCCTAGCGGGGGGGAACACCGGGGAGCTGTTTTTT; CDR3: CASSQVLAGGNTGELFF
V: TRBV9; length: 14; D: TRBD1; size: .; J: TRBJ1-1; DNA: TGTGCCAGCAGAGGGACAGGGGCCAACACTGAAGCTTTCTTT; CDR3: CASRGTGANTEAFF
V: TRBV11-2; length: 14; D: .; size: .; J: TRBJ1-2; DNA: TGTGCCAGCAGCTTAGGGGCGGGGGCGCCTGGCTACACCTTC; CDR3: CASSLGAGAPGYTF
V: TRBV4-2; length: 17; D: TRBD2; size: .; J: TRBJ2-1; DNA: TGTGCCAGCAGCCAAGAGGTTAGCGGGGGGGCTTTAAATGAGCAGTTCTTC; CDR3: CASSQEVSGGALNEQFF
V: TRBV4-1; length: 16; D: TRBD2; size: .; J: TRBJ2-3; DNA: TGCGCCAGCAGCCAAGAGGGACTAGCGGGTAAAGATACGCAGTATTTT; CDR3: CASSQEGLAGKDTQYF
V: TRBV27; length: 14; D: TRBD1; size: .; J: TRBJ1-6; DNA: TGTGCCAGCAGACCTACAGGGGGCGCATCACCCCTCCACTTT; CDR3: CASRPTGGASPLHF
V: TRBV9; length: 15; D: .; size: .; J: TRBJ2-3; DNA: TGTGCCAGCAGCGAACCTTTGGTGGGGGCCGATACGCAGTATTTT; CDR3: CASSEPLVGADTQYF
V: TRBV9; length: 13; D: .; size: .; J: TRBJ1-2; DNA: TGTGCCAGCAGCTCAGGCGGGGACTATGGCTACACCTTC; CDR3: CASSSGGDYGYTF
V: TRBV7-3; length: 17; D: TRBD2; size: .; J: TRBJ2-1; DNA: TGTGCCAGCAGCTTAGCCCCTCCTAGCGGGGGGGGGAATGAGCAGTTCTTC; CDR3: CASSLAPPSGGGNEQFF
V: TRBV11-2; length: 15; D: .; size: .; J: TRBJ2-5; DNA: TGTGCCAGCAGCTCCCACTATAGCGCCGGTGAGACCCAGTACTTC; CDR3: CASSSHYSAGETQYF
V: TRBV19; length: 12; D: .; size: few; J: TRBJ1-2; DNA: TGTGCCAGTAGTACCCTTAACTATGGCTACACCTTC; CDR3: CASSTLNYGYTF
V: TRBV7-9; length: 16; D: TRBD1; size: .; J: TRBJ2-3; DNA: TGTGCCAGCAGCCCTCCAGACAGGGGCGGGCAAGATACGCAGTATTTT; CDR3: CASSPPDRGGQDTQYF
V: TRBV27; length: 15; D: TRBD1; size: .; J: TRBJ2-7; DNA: TGTGCCAGCAGCCCAATTCCGGGACAGGGGTTAGAGCAGTACTTC; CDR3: CASSPIPGQGLEQYF
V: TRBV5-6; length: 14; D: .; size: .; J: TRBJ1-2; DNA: TGTGCCAGCAGCTTGGGGGGGGAGCCTTATGGCTACACCTTC; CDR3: CASSLGGEPYGYTF
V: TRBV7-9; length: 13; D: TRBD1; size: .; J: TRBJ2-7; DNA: TGTGCCAGCACTCGGACAGGGGGCACCGAGCAGTACTTC; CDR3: CASTRTGGTEQYF
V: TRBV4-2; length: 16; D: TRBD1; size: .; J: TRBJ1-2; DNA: TGTGCCAGCAGCCAACTCGCCCGGACAGGGGGCTCTGGCTACACCTTC; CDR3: CASSQLARTGGSGYTF
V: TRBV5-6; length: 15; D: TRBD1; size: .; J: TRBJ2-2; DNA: TGTGCCAGCAGCTTCGGCACAGGGGGTAGCGGGGAGCTGTTTTTT; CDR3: CASSFGTGGSGELFF
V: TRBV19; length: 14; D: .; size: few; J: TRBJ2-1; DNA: TGTGCCAGTTGTAATTCTACACTCTACAATGAGCAGTTCTTC; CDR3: CASCNSTLYNEQFF
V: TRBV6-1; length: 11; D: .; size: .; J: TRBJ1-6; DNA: TGTGCCAGCAGGGGGGGTTCACCCCTCCACTTT; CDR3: CASRGGSPLHF
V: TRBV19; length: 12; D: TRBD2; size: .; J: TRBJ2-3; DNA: TGTGCCAGTAGTATAGAGGGGGGGGCGCAGTATTTT; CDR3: CASSIEGGAQYF
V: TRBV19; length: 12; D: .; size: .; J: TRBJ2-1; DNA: TGTGCCAGTAGTATGTGGCGGAATGAGCAGTTCTTC; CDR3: CASSMWRNEQFF
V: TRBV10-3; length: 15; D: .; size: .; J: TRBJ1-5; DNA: TGTGCCATTGGGCCTACAGGGACCGAAGATCAGCCCCAGCATTTT; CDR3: CAIGPTGTEDQPQHF
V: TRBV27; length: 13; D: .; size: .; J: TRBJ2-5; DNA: TGTGCCACCTCGGAAGGGGAGATAGAGACCCAGTACTTC; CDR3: CATSEGEIETQYF
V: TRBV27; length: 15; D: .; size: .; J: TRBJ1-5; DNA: TGTGCCAGCAGTTTTGTTCCGATTAGGAATCAGCCCCAGCATTTT; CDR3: CASSFVPIRNQPQHF
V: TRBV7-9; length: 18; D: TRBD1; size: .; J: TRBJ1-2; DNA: TGTGCCAGCAGCTTATCCAAGATTGGGACAGAAGCTAACTATGGCTACACCTTC; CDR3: CASSLSKIGTEANYGYTF
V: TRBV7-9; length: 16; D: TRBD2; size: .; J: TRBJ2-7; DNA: TGTGCCAGCAGCTCGGCGGGGGGACTAGCATCGTACGAGCAGTACTTC; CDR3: CASSSAGGLASYEQYF
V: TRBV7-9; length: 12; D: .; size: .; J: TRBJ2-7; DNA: TGTGCCAGCAGCTACGAAGGCTACGAGCAGTACTTC; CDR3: CASSYEGYEQYF
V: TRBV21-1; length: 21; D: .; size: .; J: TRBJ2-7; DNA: TGTGCCAGCAGTGGCCGGACAGGCGGATCGGGAAACTACTGGTGGGACTACGAGCAGTACTTC; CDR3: CASSGRTGGSGNYWWDYEQYF
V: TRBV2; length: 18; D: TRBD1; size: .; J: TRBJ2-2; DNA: TGTGCCAGCAGTGAGCGGGCCCAGGGGGCTGAGGGCACCGGGGAGCTGTTTTTT; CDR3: CASSERAQGAEGTGELFF
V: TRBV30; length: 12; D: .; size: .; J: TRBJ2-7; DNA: TGTGCCTGGAGTGAGGGACTGGACTTCCAGTACTTC; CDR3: CAWSEGLDFQYF
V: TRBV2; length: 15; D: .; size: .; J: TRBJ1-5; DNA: TGTGCCAGCAGTGAAGACGCCAGCCCCAATCAGCCCCAGCATTTT; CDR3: CASSEDASPNQPQHF
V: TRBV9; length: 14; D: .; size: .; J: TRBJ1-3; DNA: TGTGCCAGCTCCGGCGGGGGTAGGGGGAACACCATATATTTT; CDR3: CASSGGGRGNTIYF
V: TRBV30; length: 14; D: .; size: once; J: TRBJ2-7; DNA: TGTGCCTGGACCGGGCCAGGGAGATTCTACGAGCAGTACTTC; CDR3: CAWTGPGRFYEQYF
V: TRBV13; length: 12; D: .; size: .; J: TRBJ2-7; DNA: TGTGCCAGCAGCTCCCGTCTCGACGAGCAGTACTTC; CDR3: CASSSRLDEQYF
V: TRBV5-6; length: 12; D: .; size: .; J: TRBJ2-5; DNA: TGTGCCAGCAGCGGTGGGGGGGAGACCCAGTACTTC; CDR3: CASSGGGETQYF
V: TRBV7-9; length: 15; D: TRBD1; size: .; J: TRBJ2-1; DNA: TGTGCCAGCACCCTCGGGGACAGGGGAGGGGATGAGCAGTTCTTC; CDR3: CASTLGDRGGDEQFF
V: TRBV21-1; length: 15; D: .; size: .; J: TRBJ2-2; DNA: TGTGCCAGCAGCAAGGGAGCGCTAAACACCGGGGAGCTGTTTTTT; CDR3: CASSKGALNTGELFF
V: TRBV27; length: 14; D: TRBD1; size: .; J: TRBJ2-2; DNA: TGTGCCAGCAGTTTTGCAGGGGGCACCGGGGAGCTGTTTTTT; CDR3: CASSFAGGTGELFF
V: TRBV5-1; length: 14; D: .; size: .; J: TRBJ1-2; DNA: TGCGCCAGCAGCAATGACAGTCCTAACTATGGCTACACCTTC; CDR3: CASSNDSPNYGYTF
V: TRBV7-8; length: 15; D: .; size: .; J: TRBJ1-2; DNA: TGTGCCAGCAGCTTAGTTGCCACCGGGGGCTATGGCTACACCTTC; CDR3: CASSLVATGGYGYTF
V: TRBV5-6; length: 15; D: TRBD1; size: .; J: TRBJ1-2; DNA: TGTGCCAGCAGTTATCAGGGGGGATTCAACTATGGCTACACCTTC; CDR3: CASSYQGGFNYGYTF
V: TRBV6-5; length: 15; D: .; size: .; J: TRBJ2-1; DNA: TGTGCCAGCAGTTATATGGGGGGGGGCCGCAATGAGCAGTTCTTC; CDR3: CASSYMGGGRNEQFF
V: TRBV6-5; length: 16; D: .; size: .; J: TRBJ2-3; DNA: TGTGCCAGCAGTTACTATTGGGGGGGCAAAACAGATACGCAGTATTTT; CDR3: CASSYYWGGKTDTQYF
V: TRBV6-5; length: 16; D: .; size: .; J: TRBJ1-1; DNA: TGTGCCAGCAGTTACTCGGAGGGATTGGGGAACACTGAAGCTTTCTTT; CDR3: CASSYSEGLGNTEAFF
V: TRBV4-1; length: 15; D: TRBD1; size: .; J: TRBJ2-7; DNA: TGCGCCAGCAGCCCGCGGGACAGGCTAAACTACGAGCAGTACTTC; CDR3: CASSPRDRLNYEQYF
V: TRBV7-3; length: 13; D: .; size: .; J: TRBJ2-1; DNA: TGTGCCAGCAGCTGGGGACCCGCGAATGAGCAGTTCTTC; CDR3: CASSWGPANEQFF
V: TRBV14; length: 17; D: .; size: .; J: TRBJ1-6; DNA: TGTGCCAGCAGCCTAGTCCCTCCGGGGGCCGGTAATTCACCCCTCCACTTT; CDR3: CASSLVPPGAGNSPLHF
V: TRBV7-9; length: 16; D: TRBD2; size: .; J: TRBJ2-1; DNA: TGTGCCAGCAGCCGATCTACTAGCGGGGGGGCCCCTGGGCAGTTCTTC; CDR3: CASSRSTSGGAPGQFF
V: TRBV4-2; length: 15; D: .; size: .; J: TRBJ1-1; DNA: TGTGCCAGCAGCCAAGAGTCGGGACTCACTCGGGGAGCTTTCTTT; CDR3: CASSQESGLTRGAFF
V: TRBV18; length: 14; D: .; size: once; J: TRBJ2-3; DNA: TGTGCCAGCTCACCTACTAGTTCCACAGATACGCAGTATTTT; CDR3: CASSPTSSTDTQYF
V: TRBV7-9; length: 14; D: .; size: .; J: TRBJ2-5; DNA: TGTGCCAGCAGCCCGAGGACAGAATCAGAGACCCAGTACTTC; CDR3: CASSPRTESETQYF
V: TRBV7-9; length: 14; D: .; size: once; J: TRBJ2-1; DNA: TGTGCCAGCAGCTTAGATAGCAGCTACAATGAGCAGTTCTTC; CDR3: CASSLDSSYNEQFF